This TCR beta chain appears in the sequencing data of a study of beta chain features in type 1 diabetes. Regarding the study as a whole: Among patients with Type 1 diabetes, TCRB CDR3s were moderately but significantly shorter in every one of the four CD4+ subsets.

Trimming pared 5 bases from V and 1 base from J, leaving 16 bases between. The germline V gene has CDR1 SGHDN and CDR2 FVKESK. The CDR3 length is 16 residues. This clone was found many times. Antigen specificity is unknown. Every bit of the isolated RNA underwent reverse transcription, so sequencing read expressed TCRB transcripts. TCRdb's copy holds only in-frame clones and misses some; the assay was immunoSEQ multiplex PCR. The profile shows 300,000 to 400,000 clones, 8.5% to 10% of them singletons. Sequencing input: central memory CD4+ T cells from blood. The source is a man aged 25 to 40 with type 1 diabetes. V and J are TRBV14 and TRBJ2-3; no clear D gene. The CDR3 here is CASSNAYGWGTDTQYF. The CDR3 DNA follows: TGTGCCAGCAGCAACGCCTATGGGTGGGGCACAGATACGCAGTATTTT.